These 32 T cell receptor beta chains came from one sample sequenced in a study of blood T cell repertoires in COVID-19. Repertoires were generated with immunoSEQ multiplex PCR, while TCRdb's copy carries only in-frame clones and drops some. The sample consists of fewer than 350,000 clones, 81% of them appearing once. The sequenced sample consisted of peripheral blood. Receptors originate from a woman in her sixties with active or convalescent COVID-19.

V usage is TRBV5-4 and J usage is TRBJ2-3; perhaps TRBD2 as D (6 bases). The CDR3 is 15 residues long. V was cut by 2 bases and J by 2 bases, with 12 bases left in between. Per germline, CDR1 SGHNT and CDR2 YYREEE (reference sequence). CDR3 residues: CASSLMGGFTDTQYF. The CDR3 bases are TGTGCCAGCAGCTTAATGGGGGGATTCACAGATACGCAGTATTTT.

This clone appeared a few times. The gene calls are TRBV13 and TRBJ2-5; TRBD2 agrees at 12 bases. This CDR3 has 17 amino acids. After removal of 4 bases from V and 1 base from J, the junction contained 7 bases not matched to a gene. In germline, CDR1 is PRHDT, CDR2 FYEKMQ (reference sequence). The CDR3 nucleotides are TGTGCCAGCAGCTCCGCGCTAGCGGGGGGGATCCAAGAGACCCAGTACTTC. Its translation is CASSSALAGGIQETQYF.

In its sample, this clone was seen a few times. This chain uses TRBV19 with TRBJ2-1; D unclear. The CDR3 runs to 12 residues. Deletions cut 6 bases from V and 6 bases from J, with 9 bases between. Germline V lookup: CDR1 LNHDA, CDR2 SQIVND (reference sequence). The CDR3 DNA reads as TGTGCCAGTAGCAGGCAGTCCAATGAGCAGTTCTTC. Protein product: CASSRQSNEQFF.

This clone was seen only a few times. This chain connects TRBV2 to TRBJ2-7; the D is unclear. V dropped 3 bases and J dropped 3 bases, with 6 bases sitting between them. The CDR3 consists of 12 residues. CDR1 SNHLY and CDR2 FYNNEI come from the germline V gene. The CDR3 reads CASSETVYEQYF. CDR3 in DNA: TGTGCCAGCAGTGAGACTGTCTACGAGCAGTACTTC.

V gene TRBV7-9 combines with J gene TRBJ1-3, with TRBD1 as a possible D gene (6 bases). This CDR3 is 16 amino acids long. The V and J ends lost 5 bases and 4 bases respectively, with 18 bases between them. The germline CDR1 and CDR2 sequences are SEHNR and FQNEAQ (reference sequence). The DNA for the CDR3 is TGTGCCAGCAGCCCCAGAGGGCAGGGGAACGGAAACACCATATATTTT. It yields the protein CASSPRGQGNGNTIYF.

The CDR3 region has the DNA TGCGCCAGCAGCCAACTAGACAGGGCCCCGAGGTACGAGCAGTACTTC. Residues: CASSQLDRAPRYEQYF. This chain uses TRBV4-1 with TRBJ2-7; 7 bases are a match to TRBD1. This CDR3 comprises 16 residues. Per germline, CDR1 MGHRA and CDR2 YSYEKL. The V gene end was trimmed by 2 bases and the J gene end by 4 bases; junction bases not matched to a gene: 11.

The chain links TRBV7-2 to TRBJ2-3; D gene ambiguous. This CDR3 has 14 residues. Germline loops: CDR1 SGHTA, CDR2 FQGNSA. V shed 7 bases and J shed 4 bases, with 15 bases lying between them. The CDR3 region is CASINQWPPDTQYF. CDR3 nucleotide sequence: TGTGCCAGCATAAACCAATGGCCCCCAGATACGCAGTATTTT.

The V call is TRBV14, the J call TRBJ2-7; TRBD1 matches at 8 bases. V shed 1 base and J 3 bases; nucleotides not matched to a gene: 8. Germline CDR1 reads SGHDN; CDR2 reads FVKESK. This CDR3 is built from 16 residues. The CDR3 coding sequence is TGTGCCAGCAGCCAAGTACGACAGGGGCGGGACTACGAGCAGTACTTC. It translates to CASSQVRQGRDYEQYF. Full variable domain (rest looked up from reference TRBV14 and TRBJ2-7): EAGVTQFPSHSVIEKGQTVTLRCDPISGHDNLYWYRRVMGKEIKFLLHFVKESKQDESGMPNNRFLAERTGGTYSTLKVQPAELEDSGVYFCASSQVRQGRDYEQYFGPGTRLTVT.

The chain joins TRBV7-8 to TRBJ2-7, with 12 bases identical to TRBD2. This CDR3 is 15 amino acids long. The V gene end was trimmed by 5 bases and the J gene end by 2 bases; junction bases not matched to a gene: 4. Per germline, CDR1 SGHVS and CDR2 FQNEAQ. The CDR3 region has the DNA TGTGCCAGCAGCGCAGGACTAGCGGGGACCTACGAGCAGTACTTC. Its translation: CASSAGLAGTYEQYF.

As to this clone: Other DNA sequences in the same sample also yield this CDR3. The CDR3 loop reads CASRPGQVNQPQHF. DNA for the CDR3: TGTGCCAGCAGACCCGGACAGGTCAATCAGCCCCAGCATTTT. The chain recombines TRBV27 with TRBJ1-5, with 7 bases that match TRBD1. The CDR3 is 14 amino acids. Germline V CDR1 and CDR2: MNHEY, SMNVEV (reference sequence). The V gene end was trimmed by 6 bases and the J gene end by 3 bases; junction bases not matched to a gene: 5.

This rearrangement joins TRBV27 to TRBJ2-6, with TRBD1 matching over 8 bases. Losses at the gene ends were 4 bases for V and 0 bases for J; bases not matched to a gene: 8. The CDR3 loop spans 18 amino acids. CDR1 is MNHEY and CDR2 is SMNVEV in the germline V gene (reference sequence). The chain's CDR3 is CASSSTGTGFSGANVLTF. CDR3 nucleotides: TGTGCCAGCAGTTCCACCGGGACAGGCTTCTCTGGGGCCAACGTCCTGACTTTC.

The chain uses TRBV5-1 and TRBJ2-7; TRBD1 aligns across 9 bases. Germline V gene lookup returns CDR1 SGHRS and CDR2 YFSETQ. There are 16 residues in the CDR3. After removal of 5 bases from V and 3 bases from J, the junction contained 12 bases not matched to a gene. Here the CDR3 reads CASRINAGTGNYEQYF. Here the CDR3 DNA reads TGCGCCAGCAGGATTAACGCCGGGACAGGGAACTACGAGCAGTACTTC.

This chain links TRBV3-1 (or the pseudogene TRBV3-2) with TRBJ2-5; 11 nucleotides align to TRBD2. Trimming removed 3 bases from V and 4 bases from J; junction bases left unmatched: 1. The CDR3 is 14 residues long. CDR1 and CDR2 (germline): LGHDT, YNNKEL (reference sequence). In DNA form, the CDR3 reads TGTGCCAGCAGCCATAGCGGGGGGGGAGAGACCCAGTACTTC. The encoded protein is CASSHSGGGETQYF.

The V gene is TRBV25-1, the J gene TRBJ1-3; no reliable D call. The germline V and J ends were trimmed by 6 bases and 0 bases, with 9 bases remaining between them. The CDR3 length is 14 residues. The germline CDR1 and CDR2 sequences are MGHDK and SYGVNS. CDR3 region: CASSEGTSGNTIYF. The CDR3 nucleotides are TGTGCCAGCAGCGAGGGCACCTCTGGAAACACCATATATTTT.

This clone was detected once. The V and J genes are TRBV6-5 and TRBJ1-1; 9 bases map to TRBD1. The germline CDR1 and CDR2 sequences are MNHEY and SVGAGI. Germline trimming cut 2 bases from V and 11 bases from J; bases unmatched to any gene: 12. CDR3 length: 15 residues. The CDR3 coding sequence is TGTGCCAGCAGTTACGGCTTTGGGGGACAGGGAGACGCTTTCTTT. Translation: CASSYGFGGQGDAFF.

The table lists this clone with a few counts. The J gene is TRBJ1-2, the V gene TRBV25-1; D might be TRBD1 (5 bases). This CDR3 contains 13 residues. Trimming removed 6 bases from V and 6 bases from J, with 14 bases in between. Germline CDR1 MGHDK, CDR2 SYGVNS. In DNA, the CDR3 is TGTGCCAGCAGAGACCCTGGACAAAATGGCTACACCTTC. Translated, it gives CASRDPGQNGYTF.

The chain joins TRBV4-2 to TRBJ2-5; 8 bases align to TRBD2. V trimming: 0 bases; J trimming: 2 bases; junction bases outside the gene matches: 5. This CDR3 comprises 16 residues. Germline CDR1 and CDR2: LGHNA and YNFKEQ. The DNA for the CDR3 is TGTGCCAGCAGCCAAGAACGGGGGGGCGGACAAGAGACCCAGTACTTC. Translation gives CASSQERGGGQETQYF.

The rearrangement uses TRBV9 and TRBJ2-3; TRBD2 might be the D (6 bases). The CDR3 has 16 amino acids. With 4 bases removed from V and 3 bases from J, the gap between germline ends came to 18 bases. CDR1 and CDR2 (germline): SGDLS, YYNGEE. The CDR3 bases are TGTGCCAGCAGCCCGGGTAGCGGAGGATATACAGATACGCAGTATTTT. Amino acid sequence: CASSPGSGGYTDTQYF.

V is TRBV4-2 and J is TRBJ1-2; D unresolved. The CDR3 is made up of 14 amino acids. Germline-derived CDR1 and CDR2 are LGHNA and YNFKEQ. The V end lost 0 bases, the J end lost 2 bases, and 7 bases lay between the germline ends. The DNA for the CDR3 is TGTGCCAGCAGCCAAGACGTGGGCAACTATGGCTACACCTTC. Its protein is CASSQDVGNYGYTF.

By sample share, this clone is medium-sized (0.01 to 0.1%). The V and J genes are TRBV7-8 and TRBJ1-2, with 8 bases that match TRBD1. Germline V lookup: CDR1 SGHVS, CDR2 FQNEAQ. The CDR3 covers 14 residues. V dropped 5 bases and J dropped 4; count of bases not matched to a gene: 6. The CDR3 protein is CASSLQGGLYGYTF. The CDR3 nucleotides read TGTGCCAGCAGCCTACAGGGGGGCCTCTATGGCTACACCTTC.

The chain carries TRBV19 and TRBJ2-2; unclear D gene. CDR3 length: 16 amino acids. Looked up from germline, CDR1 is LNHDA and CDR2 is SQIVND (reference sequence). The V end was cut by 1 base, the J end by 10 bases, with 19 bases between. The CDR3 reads CASSIGYPRPVLELFF. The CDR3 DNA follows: TGTGCCAGTAGTATAGGCTATCCGCGCCCCGTTTTGGAGCTGTTTTTT.

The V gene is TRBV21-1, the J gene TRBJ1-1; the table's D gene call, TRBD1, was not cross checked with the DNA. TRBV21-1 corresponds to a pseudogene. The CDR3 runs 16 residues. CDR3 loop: CASSKALGAGVTEAFF. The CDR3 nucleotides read TGTGCCAGCAGCAAAGCGCTTGGGGCAGGGGTCACTGAAGCTTTCTTT.

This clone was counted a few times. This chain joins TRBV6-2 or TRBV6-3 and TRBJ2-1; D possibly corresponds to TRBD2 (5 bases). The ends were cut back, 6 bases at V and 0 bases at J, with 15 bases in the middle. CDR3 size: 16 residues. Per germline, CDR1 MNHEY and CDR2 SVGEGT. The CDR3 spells CASSPEDWSSYNEQFF. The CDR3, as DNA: TGTGCCAGCAGCCCCGAGGACTGGAGCTCCTACAATGAGCAGTTCTTC.

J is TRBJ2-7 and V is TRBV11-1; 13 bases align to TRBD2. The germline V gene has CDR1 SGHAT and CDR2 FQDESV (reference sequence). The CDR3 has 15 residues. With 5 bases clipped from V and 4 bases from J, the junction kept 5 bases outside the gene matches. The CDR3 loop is CASSPGLAGVYEQYF. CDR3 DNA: TGTGCCAGCAGCCCCGGACTAGCGGGGGTGTACGAGCAGTACTTC.

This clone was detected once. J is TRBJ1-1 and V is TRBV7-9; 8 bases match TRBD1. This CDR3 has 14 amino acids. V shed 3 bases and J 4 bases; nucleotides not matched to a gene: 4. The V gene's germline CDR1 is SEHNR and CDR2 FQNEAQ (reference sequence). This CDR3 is CASSFRDRSTEAFF. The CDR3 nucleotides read TGTGCCAGCAGCTTCAGGGACAGGAGCACTGAAGCTTTCTTT.

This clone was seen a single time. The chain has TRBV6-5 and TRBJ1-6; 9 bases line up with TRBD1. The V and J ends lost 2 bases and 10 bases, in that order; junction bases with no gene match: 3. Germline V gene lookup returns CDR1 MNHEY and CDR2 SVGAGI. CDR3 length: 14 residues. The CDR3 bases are TGTGCCAGCAGTTACGACAGGGGGTTGTCACCCCTCCACTTT. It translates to CASSYDRGLSPLHF.

CDR3 sequence reads: CAISESSGGSRVYEQYF. CDR3 DNA: TGTGCCATCAGTGAGTCTTCGGGCGGGAGCAGGGTCTACGAGCAGTACTTC. J is TRBJ2-7 and V is TRBV10-3; TRBD2 agrees at 7 bases. The CDR3 length is 17 residues. CDR1 and CDR2 (germline): ENHRY, SYGVKD. Trimming cost V 0 bases and J 3 bases; bases outside gene matches: 11.

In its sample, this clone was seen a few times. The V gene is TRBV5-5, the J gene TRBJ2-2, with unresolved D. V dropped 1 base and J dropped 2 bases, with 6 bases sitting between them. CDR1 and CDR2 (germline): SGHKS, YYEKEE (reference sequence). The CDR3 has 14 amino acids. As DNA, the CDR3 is TGTGCCAGCAGCTTGTTCTTAAACACCGGGGAGCTGTTTTTT. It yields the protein CASSLFLNTGELFF.

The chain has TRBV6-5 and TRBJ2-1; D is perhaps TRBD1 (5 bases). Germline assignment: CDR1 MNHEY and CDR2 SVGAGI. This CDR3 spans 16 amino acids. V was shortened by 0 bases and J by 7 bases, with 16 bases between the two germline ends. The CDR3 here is CASSYSRSGSRNEQFF. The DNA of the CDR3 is TGTGCCAGCAGTTACTCTAGGTCAGGGTCGCGGAATGAGCAGTTCTTC.

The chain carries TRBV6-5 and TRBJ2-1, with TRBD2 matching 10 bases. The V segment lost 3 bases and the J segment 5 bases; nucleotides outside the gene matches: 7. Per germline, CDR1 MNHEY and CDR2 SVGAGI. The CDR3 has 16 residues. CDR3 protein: CASSYIVSGGDNEQFF. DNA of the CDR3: TGTGCCAGCAGTTATATCGTCAGCGGGGGGGACAATGAGCAGTTCTTC.

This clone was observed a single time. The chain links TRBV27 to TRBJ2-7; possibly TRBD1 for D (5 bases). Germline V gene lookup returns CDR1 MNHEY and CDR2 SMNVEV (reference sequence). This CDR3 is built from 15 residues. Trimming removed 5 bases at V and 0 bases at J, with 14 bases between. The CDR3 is CASSPLGLISYEQYF. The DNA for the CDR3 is TGTGCCAGCAGTCCCCTGGGGCTGATCTCCTACGAGCAGTACTTC.

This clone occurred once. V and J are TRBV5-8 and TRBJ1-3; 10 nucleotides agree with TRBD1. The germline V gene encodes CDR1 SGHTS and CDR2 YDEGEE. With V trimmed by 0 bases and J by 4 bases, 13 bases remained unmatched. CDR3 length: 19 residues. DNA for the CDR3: TGTGCCAGCAGCTTGGTGACGGGACAGGGGCTATTCTCCGGAAACACCATATATTTT. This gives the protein CASSLVTGQGLFSGNTIYF.